This T cell receptor beta chain derives from a study of neurological immune-mediated disorders (dated by TCRdb to the late 2010s). In terms of the full investigation: Of the approximately 35 multiple sclerosis patients, around 30 had relapsing-remitting MS and 3 had secondary progressive MS. Peripheral blood TCR-beta repertoires from patients with HTLV-I-associated myelopathy (HAM/TSP), patients with multiple sclerosis, and healthy controls were compared in the study using UMI-based sequencing. Longitudinal samples, technical triplicates and paired sorted CD4+ and CD8+ T-cell subsets, alongside PBMC samples, were included among the roughly 110 TCR-beta libraries. Longitudinal HAM/TSP and healthy donors had 3 time-points each (about 3-45 month intervals). Of the 65 to 70 subjects in the cohort, about 14 were HAM/TSP patients, around 35 were multiple sclerosis patients, and 20 were healthy controls.

To synthesize cDNA, template-switch 5'RACE was performed with a primer carrying a 10-nucleotide random unique molecular identifier so that each TCR transcript was tagged. Every sequencing run yielded over 190 million TCR-beta sequences covering 15-18 subjects. Total RNA was extracted with the RNeasy kit. The KAPA Real-time Library Amplification kit was used to amplify TCR-beta VDJ regions with primers targeting the TCR constant region and the 5'RACE anchor. A first PCR added sample indexes and Illumina adaptors, after which a second PCR increased the library yield. The roughly 650 bp TCR product was size-selected on a 2% E-gel SizeSelection system after Ampure bead purification. Before pooling, library quality was checked on a Bioanalyzer, concentration was measured with Qubit, and libraries were quantified with the Kapa Library Quantification kit. Paired-end 2 x 150 bp sequencing of the libraries was performed on an Illumina HiSeq 2500. To increase sequence diversity, about 25-30% phiX was spiked into each library pool. The paper's processing steps were these. The quality-filtered reads were processed with the UMI-based MiGEC pipeline, whose error correction step removed more than 90% of the raw TCR sequences. IMGT germline references were used for aligning VDJ genes, and each clonotype was defined as a unique CDR3 amino acid sequence together with its V-J genes. VDJtools evaluated clonal expansion, Shannon diversity and CDR3 relatedness (CalcPairwiseDistances, ClusterSamples); CLCbio workbench built phylogenetic trees. A clone was classed as expanded if it had 8 or more unique UMIs, a cutoff based on coefficient-of-variation modelling across technical triplicates. TCRdb cleaned the public reads at Q25 with fastp, built clones with MiXCR and kept in-frame beta chains. Merged by CDR3 protein, the rows form single entries marked with the most common genes and DNA. The V and J calls come from TCRdb's annotation, not from the publication. Within this sample are about 80,000 distinct CDR3 sequences, with around 4.5% of them counted one time only. The top ten constitute about 5.7% of the sample.

This sample's time point label indicates: longitudinal time-point 3. Libraries from unsorted PBMCs were made from 2 million PBMCs kept in RNAlater at -80 degrees C until RNA extraction. Multiple sclerosis patients were enrolled in a US clinical protocol under which disease progression was evaluated by magnetic resonance imaging. Peripheral blood was subjected to Ficoll-Hypaque density gradient centrifugation to isolate PBMCs, which were then cryopreserved in liquid nitrogen. In this sample, this clonotype turned up many times. The antigen it recognizes is unknown. Base qualities are missing; no much larger clone stands one base away. Study-wide conclusions, independent of this receptor: Phylogenetic analysis grouped repertoires from 18 of 34 MS patients into a cluster of related CDR3 sequences, suggesting a possible repertoire-level signature. TCR clonal expansion was highest in HAM/TSP patients and lowest in MS patients, with MS patients falling below even healthy controls. No identical CDR3 amino acid sequences were shared among expanded clones across subjects, suggesting private TCR-beta repertoires in all groups. No association of the MS cluster with clinical or MRI features was observed, and the need for larger cohorts was stated by the authors.

The germline V gene sets CDR1 to SGHRS and CDR2 to YFSETQ. Trimming leaves V shorter by 7 bases and J shorter by 0 bases, with the junction holding 10 bases beyond the gene matches. From cysteine to phenylalanine, the CDR3 is 15 amino acids long. Only CDR3 DNA remains: 45 bases, in frame from the first base. This receptor was taken from a woman aged 55-70 years with multiple sclerosis. The chain employs TRBV5-1 and TRBJ2-7, with 7 bases matching TRBD1. Input material: PBMCs. This receptor has the CDR3 CASGASTGYSYEQYF. The DNA sequence is TGCGCCAGCGGGGCCTCGACAGGGTACTCCTACGAGCAGTACTTC.